This TCR beta chain was obtained from a study of blood T cell repertoires in COVID-19. Overall study context: The cDNA or gDNA used as material had been derived from T cells, B-cell-depleted T cells, or PBMCs.

Profiling relied on immunoSEQ multiplex PCR, and the TCRdb table lists in-frame clones only, not all of them. The sample includes 130,000 or so clones, approximately 74% of them seen just once. Trimming took 2 bases from V and 5 from J; bases not matched to a gene: 2. The CDR3 is 13 residues long. In germline, CDR1 is ENHRY, CDR2 SYGVKD. Sequenced input: peripheral blood. The sequence came from a woman aged 65 to 85 with acute or convalescent COVID-19. The rearrangement uses TRBV10-3 and TRBJ1-1; 7 nucleotides agree with TRBD1. The CDR3 here is CAISEPGQTEAFF. CDR3 DNA sequence: TGTGCCATCAGTGAGCCGGGACAGACTGAAGCTTTCTTT.